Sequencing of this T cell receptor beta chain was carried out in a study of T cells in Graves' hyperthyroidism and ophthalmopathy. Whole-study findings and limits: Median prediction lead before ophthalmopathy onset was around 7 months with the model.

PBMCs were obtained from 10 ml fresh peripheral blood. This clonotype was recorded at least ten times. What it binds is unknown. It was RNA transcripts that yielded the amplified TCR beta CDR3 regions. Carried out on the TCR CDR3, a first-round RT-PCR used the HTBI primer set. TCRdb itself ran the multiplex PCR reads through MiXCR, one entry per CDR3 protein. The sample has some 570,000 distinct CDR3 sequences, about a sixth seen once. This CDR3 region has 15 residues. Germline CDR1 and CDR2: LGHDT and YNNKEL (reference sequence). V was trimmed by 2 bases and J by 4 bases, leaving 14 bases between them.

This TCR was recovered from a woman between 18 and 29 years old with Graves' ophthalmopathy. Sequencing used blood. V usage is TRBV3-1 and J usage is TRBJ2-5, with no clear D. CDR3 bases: TGTGCCAGCAGCCAACATCCAACCACCGCAGAGACCCAGTACTTC. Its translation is CASSQHPTTAETQYF.